A single sample gave rise to the 13 T cell receptor beta chains below, sequenced in a study of CD8 T cells in ankylosing spondylitis. MiXCR was run by TCRdb on the 5' RACE reads, yielding one entry per CDR3 protein. The table includes just under 350,000 distinct CDR3 sequences, roughly 14% detected once. Sequenced: blood, either unsorted or a sorted T cell fraction (not recorded which). These receptors came from a male donor with ankylosing spondylitis or in good health (not recorded which).

Many counts were recorded for this clonotype. The chain couples TRBV7-9 to TRBJ1-1; 9 bases align to TRBD1. V shed 4 bases and J 1 base; nucleotides not matched to a gene: 1. There are 14 residues in the CDR3. The germline CDR1 and CDR2 sequences are SEHNR and FQNEAQ (reference sequence). As DNA, the CDR3 is TGTGCCAGCAGCTGGGGACAGGGGAACACTGAAGCTTTCTTT. Its protein product is CASSWGQGNTEAFF.

This clonotype was picked up many times. The chain joins TRBV12-3 or TRBV12-4 to TRBJ2-2, with D possibly matching TRBD1 (5 bases). The CDR3 sequence is 18 residues long. Trimming took 7 bases from V and 3 from J, leaving 24 bases between them. CDR3 in DNA: TGTGCCAGCACCTCCCGGATGGGGCAGGGTATAGACACCGGGGAGCTGTTTTTT. It codes for CASTSRMGQGIDTGELFF.

Only a few counts were recorded for this clonotype. The chain recombines TRBV19 with TRBJ1-2; D call uncertain. The CDR3 runs 15 residues. Trimming removed 5 bases from V and 2 bases from J, with 15 bases in between. Germline V gene lookup returns CDR1 LNHDA and CDR2 SQIVND (reference sequence). The CDR3, as DNA: TGTGCCAGTAGTCACGGCCCTATCCACAACTATGGCTACACCTTC. This gives the protein CASSHGPIHNYGYTF.

This clonotype turned up a few times. The chain joins TRBV7-2 to TRBJ1-2; perhaps TRBD1 as D (5 bases). V lost 1 base and J 3 bases, leaving 15 bases between the germline ends. The CDR3 spans 16 residues. The germline CDR1 and CDR2 sequences are SGHTA and FQGNSA. The CDR3 here is CASSLGQGWVDYGYTF. As DNA, the CDR3 is TGTGCCAGCAGCTTAGGTCAGGGTTGGGTTGACTATGGCTACACCTTC.

The sample holds a few counts of this clonotype. The chain is built from TRBV12-3 or TRBV12-4 and TRBJ1-5; 9 bases are shared with TRBD1. This CDR3 region has 14 residues. Losses at the gene ends were 6 bases for V and 11 bases for J; bases not matched to a gene: 11. The DNA of the CDR3 is TGTGCCAGCAGCCCAACCGGACAGGGGAGGACCCAGCATTTT. This sequence encodes CASSPTGQGRTQHF.

There are many counts of this clonotype. This sequence joins TRBV5-1 and TRBJ1-2; possibly TRBD1 for D (6 bases). The V gene lost 4 bases and the J gene lost 0 bases, with 13 bases spanning the gap. Per the germline V gene, CDR1 is SGHRS and CDR2 is YFSETQ. The CDR3 sequence is 15 residues long. This CDR3 is CASSPDGQTNYGYTF. CDR3 DNA sequence: TGCGCCAGCAGCCCCGACGGACAGACTAACTATGGCTACACCTTC.

This clonotype was detected only a few times. The CDR3 sequence is CASSPARGTYEQYF. The CDR3 DNA sequence: TGTGCCAGCAGCCCTGCCAGGGGAACCTACGAGCAGTACTTC. The V call is TRBV3-1, the J call TRBJ2-7; maybe TRBD1 (6 bases). CDR3 length: 14 amino acids. The germline CDR1 and CDR2 sequences are LGHDT and YNNKEL (reference sequence). The V gene lost 4 bases and the J gene lost 2 bases, with 12 bases spanning the gap.

The V call is TRBV12-3 or TRBV12-4, the J call TRBJ1-4, with D perhaps TRBD1 (5 bases). The CDR3 length is 15 residues. Trimming removed 4 bases from V and 4 bases from J, with 13 bases in between. CDR3 sequence (DNA): TGTGCCAGCAGTTCCTTAGGGGCCTTTAATGAAAAACTGTTTTTT. Encoded protein: CASSSLGAFNEKLFF.

The chain uses TRBV30 and TRBJ2-3; 11 nucleotides agree with TRBD2. After removal of 0 bases from V and 4 bases from J, the junction contained 9 bases not matched to a gene. The CDR3 totals 17 residues. The germline V gene has CDR1 GTSNPN and CDR2 SVGIG (reference sequence). The CDR3 DNA follows: TGTGCCTGGAGTGTACTGGGACTAGCGGTGGGGCCAGATACGCAGTATTTT. Its translation is CAWSVLGLAVGPDTQYF.

The V gene is TRBV5-1, the J gene TRBJ2-2; 7 bases match TRBD2. CDR3 size: 15 residues. Germline V lookup: CDR1 SGHRS, CDR2 YFSETQ. J was trimmed by 5 bases and V by 0 bases; bases with no gene match: 4. CDR3 bases: TGCGCCAGCAGCTTGGAGCTAGCGGCGACCGGGGAGCTGTTTTTT. It is translated as CASSLELAATGELFF. The whole variable domain, filled in from reference TRBV5-1 and TRBJ2-2, reads KAGVTQTPRYLIKTRGQQVTLSCSPISGHRSVSWYQQTPGQGLQFLFEYFSETQRNKGNFPGRFSGRQFSNSRSEMNVSTLELGDSALYLCASSLELAATGELFFGEGSRLTVL.

This chain joins TRBV20-1 and TRBJ2-1; D call uncertain. The germline V and J ends were trimmed by 6 bases and 0 bases, with 18 bases remaining between them. The CDR3 sequence is 16 residues long. Looked up from germline, CDR1 is DFQATT and CDR2 is SNEGSKA (reference sequence). The CDR3 DNA reads TGCAGTGCGTCCGAATCTTTCCCGAGCTCCTACAATGAGCAGTTCTTC. The encoded protein is CSASESFPSSYNEQFF.

The sample holds a few counts of this clonotype. V gene TRBV5-1 combines with J gene TRBJ2-2, with 7 bases identical to TRBD1. J lost 3 bases, V lost 6 bases, and 11 bases had no gene match. CDR3 length: 16 residues. Germline CDR1 reads SGHRS; CDR2 reads YFSETQ. DNA for the CDR3: TGCGCCAGCACCCTCGAGGGGGCATTGGACACCGGGGAGCTGTTTTTT. Its protein is CASTLEGALDTGELFF.

The chain combines TRBV5-6 with TRBJ2-7; D remains unclear. Trimming removed 7 bases at V and 9 bases at J, with 11 bases between. The CDR3 length is 10 residues. Germline loops: CDR1 SGHDT, CDR2 YYEEEE. The CDR3 reads CASHNPRQYF. CDR3 sequence (DNA): TGTGCCAGCCATAATCCCAGGCAGTACTTC.